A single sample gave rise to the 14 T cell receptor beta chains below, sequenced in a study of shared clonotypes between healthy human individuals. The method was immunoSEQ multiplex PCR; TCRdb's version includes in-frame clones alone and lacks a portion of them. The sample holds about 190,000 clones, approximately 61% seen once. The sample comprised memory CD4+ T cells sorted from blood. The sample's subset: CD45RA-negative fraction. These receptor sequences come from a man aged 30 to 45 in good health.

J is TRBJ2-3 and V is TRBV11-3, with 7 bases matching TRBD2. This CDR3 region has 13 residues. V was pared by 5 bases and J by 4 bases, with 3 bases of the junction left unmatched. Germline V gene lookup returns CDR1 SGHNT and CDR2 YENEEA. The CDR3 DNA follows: TGTGCCAGCAGCCTCCGGGGGGCAGATACGCAGTATTTT. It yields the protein CASSLRGADTQYF.

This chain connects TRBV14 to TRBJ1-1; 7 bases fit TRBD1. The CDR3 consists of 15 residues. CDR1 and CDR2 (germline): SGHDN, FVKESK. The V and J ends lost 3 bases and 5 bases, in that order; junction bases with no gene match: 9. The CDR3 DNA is TGTGCCAGCAGCCAGTCGGGACAGATGAGGACTGAAGCTTTCTTT. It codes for CASSQSGQMRTEAFF.

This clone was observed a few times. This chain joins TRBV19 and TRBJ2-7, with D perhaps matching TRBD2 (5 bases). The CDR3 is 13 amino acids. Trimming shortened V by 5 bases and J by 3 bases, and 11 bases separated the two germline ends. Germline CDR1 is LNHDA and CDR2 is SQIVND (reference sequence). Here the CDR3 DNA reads TGTGCCAGTAGTGACACCGGGAACTACGAGCAGTACTTC. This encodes CASSDTGNYEQYF. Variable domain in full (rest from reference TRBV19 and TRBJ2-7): DGGITQSPKYLFRKEGQNVTLSCEQNLNHDAMYWYRQDPGQGLRLIYYSQIVNDFQKGDIAEGYSVSREKKESFPLTVTSAQKNPTAFYLCASSDTGNYEQYFGPGTRLTVT.

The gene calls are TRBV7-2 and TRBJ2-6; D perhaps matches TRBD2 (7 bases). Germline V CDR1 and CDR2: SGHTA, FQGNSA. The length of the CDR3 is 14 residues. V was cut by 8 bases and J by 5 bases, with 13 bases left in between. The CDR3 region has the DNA TGTGCCAGCGCCGGGGGGCCTTGGGCCAACGTCCTGACTTTC. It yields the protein CASAGGPWANVLTF.

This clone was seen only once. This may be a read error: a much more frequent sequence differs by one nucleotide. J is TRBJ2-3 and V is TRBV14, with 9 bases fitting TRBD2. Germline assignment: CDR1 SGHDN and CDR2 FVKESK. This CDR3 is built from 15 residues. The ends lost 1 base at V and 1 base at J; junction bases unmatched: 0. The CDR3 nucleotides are TGTGCCAGCAGCCAAGGACTAGCGGGCACAGATACGCAGTATTTT. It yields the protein CASSQGLAGTDTQYF. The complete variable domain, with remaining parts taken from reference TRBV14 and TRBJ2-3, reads EAGVTQFPSHSVIEKGQTVTLRCDPISGHDNLYWYRRVMGKEIKFLLHFVKESKQDESGMPNNRFLAERTGGTYSTLKVQPAELEDSGVYFCASSQGLAGTDTQYFGPGTRLTVL.

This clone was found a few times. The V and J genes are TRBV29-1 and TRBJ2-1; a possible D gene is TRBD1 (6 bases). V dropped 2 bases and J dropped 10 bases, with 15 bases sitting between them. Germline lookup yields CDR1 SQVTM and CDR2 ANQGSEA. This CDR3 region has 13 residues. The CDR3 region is CSVEINRAGEQFF. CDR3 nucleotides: TGCAGCGTTGAAATAAACAGGGCAGGGGAGCAGTTCTTC.

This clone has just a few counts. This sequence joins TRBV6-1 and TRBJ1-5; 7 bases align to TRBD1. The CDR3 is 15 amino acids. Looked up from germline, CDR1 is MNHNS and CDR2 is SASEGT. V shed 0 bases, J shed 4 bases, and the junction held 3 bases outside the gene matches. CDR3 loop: CASSEAGQWNQPQHF. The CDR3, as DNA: TGTGCCAGCAGTGAAGCGGGACAGTGGAATCAGCCCCAGCATTTT.

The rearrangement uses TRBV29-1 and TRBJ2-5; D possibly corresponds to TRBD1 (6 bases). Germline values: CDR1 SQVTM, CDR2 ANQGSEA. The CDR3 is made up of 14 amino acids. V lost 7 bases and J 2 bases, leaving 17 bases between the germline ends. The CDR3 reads CSATVGAAQETQYF. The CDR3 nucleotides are TGCAGCGCTACGGTGGGGGCCGCGCAAGAGACCCAGTACTTC.

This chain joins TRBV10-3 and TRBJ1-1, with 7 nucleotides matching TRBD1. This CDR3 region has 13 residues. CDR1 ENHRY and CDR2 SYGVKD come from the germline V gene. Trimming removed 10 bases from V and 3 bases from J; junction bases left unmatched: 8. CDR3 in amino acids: CASLRDSYTEAFF. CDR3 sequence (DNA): TGTGCCAGCCTCCGGGACAGCTACACTGAAGCTTTCTTT.

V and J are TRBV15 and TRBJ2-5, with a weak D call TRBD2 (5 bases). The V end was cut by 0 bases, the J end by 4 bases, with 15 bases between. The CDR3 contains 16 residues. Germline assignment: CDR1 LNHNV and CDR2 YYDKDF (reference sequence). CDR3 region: CATSRDRASRRETQYF. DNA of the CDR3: TGTGCCACCAGCAGAGATCGGGCTAGCCGGAGAGAGACCCAGTACTTC.

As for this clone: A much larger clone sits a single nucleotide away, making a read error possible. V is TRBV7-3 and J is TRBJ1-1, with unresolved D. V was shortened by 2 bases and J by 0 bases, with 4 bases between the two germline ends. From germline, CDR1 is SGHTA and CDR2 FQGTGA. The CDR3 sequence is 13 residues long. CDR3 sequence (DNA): TGTGCCAGCAGCTTAGGGATGAACACTGAAGCTTTCTTT. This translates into CASSLGMNTEAFF.

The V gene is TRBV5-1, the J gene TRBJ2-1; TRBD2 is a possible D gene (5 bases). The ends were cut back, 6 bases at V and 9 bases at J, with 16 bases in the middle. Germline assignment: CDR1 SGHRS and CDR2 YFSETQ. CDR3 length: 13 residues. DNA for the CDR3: TGCGCCAGCAACTCCCCTGGTGCGGGTGAGCAGTTCTTC. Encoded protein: CASNSPGAGEQFF.

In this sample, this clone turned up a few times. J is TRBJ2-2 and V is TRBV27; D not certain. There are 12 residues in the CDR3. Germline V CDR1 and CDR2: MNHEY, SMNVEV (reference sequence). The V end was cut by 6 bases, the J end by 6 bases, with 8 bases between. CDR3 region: CASRWDPGELFF. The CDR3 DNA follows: TGTGCCAGCAGGTGGGATCCCGGGGAGCTGTTTTTT.

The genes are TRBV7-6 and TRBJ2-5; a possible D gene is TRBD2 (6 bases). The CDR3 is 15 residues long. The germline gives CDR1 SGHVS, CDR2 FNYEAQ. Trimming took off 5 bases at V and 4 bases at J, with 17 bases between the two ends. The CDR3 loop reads CASSPTLARVETQYF. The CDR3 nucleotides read TGTGCCAGCAGCCCGACGCTAGCGCGAGTAGAGACCCAGTACTTC.